The 29 T cell receptor beta chains below come from one sample, sequenced in a study of beta chain features in type 1 diabetes. Investigators reverse transcribed all isolated RNA, so they sequenced expressed TCRB transcripts. Profiled with immunoSEQ multiplex PCR; TCRdb holds only in-frame clones, not every one. The repertoire includes some 400,000 clones, roughly 16% of them detected once, and 0.019% sits in the top ten. The sample was naive CD4+ T cells from blood. Source of these receptors: a woman between 18 and 30 years old in good health.

The chain uses TRBV2 and TRBJ1-5; 8 nucleotides match TRBD1. The CDR3 is 18 residues long. The V and J ends lost 5 bases and 0 bases, in that order; junction bases with no gene match: 12. The germline V gene has CDR1 SNHLY and CDR2 FYNNEI. In DNA form, the CDR3 reads TGTGCCAGCAGTTCGGCGGACAGGGCCTCCTATAGCAATCAGCCCCAGCATTTT. It encodes CASSSADRASYSNQPQHF.

This clone appeared a few times. The chain combines TRBV5-1 with TRBJ2-3; no reliable D call. Germline CDR1 and CDR2: SGHRS and YFSETQ. Deletions cut 2 bases from V and 8 bases from J, with 6 bases between. The CDR3 has 11 amino acids. The CDR3 sequence is CASSFESTQYF. In DNA, the CDR3 is TGCGCCAGCAGCTTCGAGAGTACGCAGTATTTT. The variable domain in full, with the rest retrieved from reference TRBV5-1 and TRBJ2-3, is KAGVTQTPRYLIKTRGQQVTLSCSPISGHRSVSWYQQTPGQGLQFLFEYFSETQRNKGNFPGRFSGRQFSNSRSEMNVSTLELGDSALYLCASSFESTQYFGPGTRLTVL.

A single count supports this clone. The CDR3 nucleotides read TGTGCCAGCTCACCACGGAGGGATGAAGCTTTCTTT. It translates to CASSPRRDEAFF. The V gene is TRBV18, the J gene TRBJ1-1; D not resolved. The ends were cut back, 1 base at V and 7 bases at J, with 7 bases in the middle. The CDR3 contains 12 residues. The germline V gene has CDR1 KGHSH and CDR2 LQKENI.

This chain links TRBV28 with TRBJ2-7; 7 nucleotides match TRBD1. This CDR3 is built from 13 residues. The germline CDR1 and CDR2 sequences are MDHEN and SYDVKM. The trim removed 5 bases at V and 5 bases at J, leaving 6 bases unmatched. The CDR3 nucleotides read TGTGCCAGCAGTCAGGGGGACAGCCACGAGCAGTACTTC. This encodes CASSQGDSHEQYF.

This clone has just a few counts. The rearrangement links TRBV7-9 to TRBJ2-1; D remains ambiguous. Germline V gene sequence: CDR1 SEHNR, CDR2 FQNEAQ (reference sequence). V dropped 2 bases and J dropped 7 bases, with 6 bases sitting between them. The CDR3 totals 12 residues. The CDR3 region has the DNA TGTGCCAGCAGCTTAATCGGTAATGAGCAGTTCTTC. This sequence encodes CASSLIGNEQFF. The full variable domain, rest sourced from reference TRBV7-9 and TRBJ2-1, is DTGVSQNPRHKITKRGQNVTFRCDPISEHNRLYWYRQTLGQGPEFLTYFQNEAQLEKSRLLSDRFSAERPKGSFSTLEIQRTEQGDSAMYLCASSLIGNEQFFGPGTRLTVL.

This clone has more than one count but fewer than ten. V is TRBV6-5 and J is TRBJ2-7, with D perhaps matching TRBD2 (5 bases). The germline V and J ends were trimmed by 8 bases and 3 bases, with 14 bases remaining between them. Per germline, CDR1 MNHEY and CDR2 SVGAGI. The CDR3 extends over 13 amino acids. CDR3 DNA: TGTGCCAGCCGCCGGACGGGAAACTACGAGCAGTACTTC. It encodes CASRRTGNYEQYF.

The chain combines TRBV14 with TRBJ2-2; no firm D call. The V gene's germline CDR1 is SGHDN and CDR2 FVKESK. V gave up 4 bases and J gave up 3 bases, with 9 bases separating them. The CDR3 contains 14 residues. DNA of the CDR3: TGTGCCAGCAGCCCCACTACCTACACCGGGGAGCTGTTTTTT. This encodes CASSPTTYTGELFF.

V is TRBV29-1 and J is TRBJ1-1, with 7 bases lining up with TRBD1. In germline, CDR1 is SQVTM, CDR2 ANQGSEA. The CDR3 extends over 14 amino acids. V lost 7 bases, J lost 0 bases, and 8 bases stayed unmatched. The CDR3 reads CSAGGQSMNTEAFF. The CDR3 bases are TGCAGCGCCGGGGGACAGTCGATGAACACTGAAGCTTTCTTT.

The rearrangement joins TRBV7-9 to TRBJ2-5; D is perhaps TRBD1 (7 bases). The CDR3 has 15 amino acids. V was cut by 5 bases and J by 5 bases, with 18 bases left in between. CDR1 is SEHNR and CDR2 is FQNEAQ in the germline V gene (reference sequence). The CDR3 here is CASSPPRDRRETQYF. CDR3 in DNA: TGTGCCAGCAGCCCACCGCGGGACAGAAGGGAGACCCAGTACTTC.

This clone was seen once. This chain links TRBV28 with TRBJ1-5; no clear D gene. Germline V lookup: CDR1 MDHEN, CDR2 SYDVKM. The CDR3 spans 13 residues. V lost 8 bases and J lost 4, with 12 bases in between. The CDR3, as DNA: TGTGCCAGCGGGAGATTGAGAAATCAGCCCCAGCATTTT. Protein: CASGRLRNQPQHF.

The genes are TRBV7-9 and TRBJ1-1; D possibly corresponds to TRBD1 (6 bases). The CDR3 is 15 residues long. V was cut by 4 bases and J by 1 base, with 13 bases left in between. Germline CDR1 and CDR2: SEHNR and FQNEAQ (reference sequence). CDR3 loop: CASSSKGGPNTEAFF. The DNA for the CDR3 is TGTGCCAGCAGCTCCAAAGGGGGTCCGAACACTGAAGCTTTCTTT.

J is TRBJ1-5 and V is TRBV29-1; TRBD1 is a possible D gene (6 bases). V was pared by 5 bases and J by 2 bases, with 10 bases between. Germline loops: CDR1 SQVTM, CDR2 ANQGSEA. This CDR3 region has 13 residues. CDR3 amino acids: CSVQGSGNQPQHF. Here the CDR3 DNA reads TGCAGCGTTCAGGGGTCAGGCAATCAGCCCCAGCATTTT.

J is TRBJ2-3 and V is TRBV29-1, with unresolved D. Germline CDR1 SQVTM, CDR2 ANQGSEA. This CDR3 comprises 12 residues. The ends were cut back, 3 bases at V and 2 bases at J, with 6 bases in the middle. In DNA form, the CDR3 reads TGCAGCGTTGACACTAACACAGATACGCAGTATTTT. It translates to CSVDTNTDTQYF.

This clone occurred a few times. V and J are TRBV2 and TRBJ2-7; D gene unclear. V dropped 5 bases and J dropped 5 bases, with 7 bases sitting between them. Germline CDR1 and CDR2: SNHLY and FYNNEI. This CDR3 comprises 11 residues. The CDR3 spells CASSFTNEQYF. CDR3 nucleotide sequence: TGTGCCAGCAGTTTCACTAACGAGCAGTACTTC.

V usage is TRBV2 and J usage is TRBJ2-1, with 13 bases identical to TRBD2. The trim removed 7 bases at V and 9 bases at J, leaving 9 bases unmatched. The CDR3 length is 15 residues. CDR1 and CDR2 from the germline V gene are SNHLY and FYNNEI. In nucleotides, the CDR3 is TGTGCCAGCACTCCCCGGACTAGCGGGAGTACTGAGCAGTTCTTC. It codes for CASTPRTSGSTEQFF.

The chain links TRBV7-2 to TRBJ2-4; D gene ambiguous. The CDR3 totals 13 residues. Germline-derived CDR1 and CDR2 are SGHTA and FQGNSA. Between the trimmed V and J ends, which lost 3 bases and 0 bases, there was a span of 3 bases. CDR3 nucleotide sequence: TGTGCCAGCAGCTTTCTAGCCAAAAACATTCAGTACTTC. Its translation is CASSFLAKNIQYF.

This clone turned up a few times. The chain carries TRBV6-5 and TRBJ1-4, with a tentative D call TRBD1 (5 bases). Germline V gene sequence: CDR1 MNHEY, CDR2 SVGAGI. The CDR3 is made up of 14 amino acids. V dropped 6 bases and J dropped 6 bases, with 14 bases sitting between them. CDR3 nucleotides: TGTGCCAGCAGGGAGCATGGGGCGCATGAAAAACTGTTTTTT. It specifies CASREHGAHEKLFF.

This chain links TRBV5-1 with TRBJ2-1; D gene uncertain. The CDR3 covers 13 residues. The germline gives CDR1 SGHRS, CDR2 YFSETQ. Deletions cut 0 bases from V and 4 bases from J, with 5 bases between. CDR3 amino acids: CASSLDLYNEQFF. CDR3 sequence (DNA): TGCGCCAGCAGCTTGGATCTTTACAATGAGCAGTTCTTC.

This clone was detected only a few times. This chain uses TRBV15 with TRBJ2-3, with 9 bases fitting TRBD2. Germline V gene sequence: CDR1 LNHNV, CDR2 YYDKDF (reference sequence). The trim removed 0 bases at V and 2 bases at J, leaving 9 bases unmatched. The length of the CDR3 is 18 residues. The CDR3 nucleotides are TGTGCCACCAGCAGAGAGGCGCAAAGCGGGAGGCCCACAGATACGCAGTATTTT. It codes for CATSREAQSGRPTDTQYF.

The chain is built from TRBV21-1 and TRBJ1-1; no DNA check was done on the table's D call, TRBD1. TRBV21-1 is recorded as a pseudogene. This CDR3 comprises 15 residues. The CDR3 loop is CASPSMDRVNTEAFF. CDR3 nucleotide sequence: TGTGCCAGCCCTTCCATGGACAGAGTGAACACTGAAGCTTTCTTT.

In this sample, this clone turned up a few times. The chain has TRBV5-1 and TRBJ2-1, with TRBD2 as a possible D gene (5 bases). The CDR3 extends over 13 amino acids. Trimming left V 5 bases short and J 5 bases short, with 11 bases between. Per germline, CDR1 SGHRS and CDR2 YFSETQ. In nucleotides, the CDR3 is TGCGCCAGCAGGCGGGTCGAAGACAATGAGCAGTTCTTC. As protein: CASRRVEDNEQFF.

This rearrangement joins TRBV28 to TRBJ1-5; 7 bases are shared with TRBD1. V shed 6 bases, J shed 6 bases, and the junction held 14 bases outside the gene matches. CDR3 size: 16 residues. Germline V lookup: CDR1 MDHEN, CDR2 SYDVKM. CDR3 region: CASSRLRGPPTQPQHF. As DNA, the CDR3 is TGTGCCAGCAGCCGGCTAAGGGGGCCGCCCACTCAGCCCCAGCATTTT.

This clone was picked up a small number of times. A read error may produce the germline difference seen at one junction end. The rearrangement links TRBV7-7 to TRBJ2-7; a possible D gene is TRBD2 (5 bases). Germline CDR1 reads SSHAT; CDR2 reads FNYEAQ (reference sequence). There are 15 residues in the CDR3. Here the CDR3 DNA reads TGTGCTAGCAGCTTGGGCGGGTCGAGCTCCTACGAGCAGTACTTC. This encodes CASSLGGSSSYEQYF.

This clone has just a few counts. The V and J genes are TRBV28 and TRBJ2-1; perhaps TRBD1 as D (6 bases). V lost 5 bases and J lost 12, with 14 bases in between. The germline V gene encodes CDR1 MDHEN and CDR2 SYDVKM. This CDR3 contains 12 residues. This CDR3 is CASSQQGDGQFF. CDR3 DNA sequence: TGTGCCAGCAGTCAACAGGGTGACGGGCAGTTCTTC.

This clone was observed a handful of times. This CDR3 is CSVDLAGGVRTDTQYF. In DNA, the CDR3 is TGCAGCGTTGACCTAGCGGGAGGGGTGCGCACAGATACGCAGTATTTT. The chain is built from TRBV29-1 and TRBJ2-3; TRBD2 aligns across 12 bases. CDR1 is SQVTM, CDR2 ANQGSEA, per germline. This CDR3 is built from 16 residues. J gave up 1 base and V 3 bases, and 5 bases lay outside the gene matches.

This chain uses TRBV21-1 with TRBJ2-7; no DNA check was done on the table's D call, TRBD1. TRBV21-1 counts as a pseudogene. This CDR3 spans 15 amino acids. The DNA of the CDR3 is TGTGCCAGCAGCAAAGAAGGGACAGGCCCCTACGAGCAGTACTTC. Translated, it gives CASSKEGTGPYEQYF.

This clone was seen only a few times. The chain couples TRBV6-5 to TRBJ2-5; 10 positions agree with TRBD1. The CDR3 loop spans 14 amino acids. The V gene's germline CDR1 is MNHEY and CDR2 SVGAGI. The V and J ends lost 6 bases and 10 bases, in that order; junction bases with no gene match: 11. CDR3: CASRPLWTGGYQYF. The CDR3 nucleotides are TGTGCCAGCAGGCCTCTATGGACAGGGGGGTACCAGTACTTC.

This clone was counted a few times. This sequence joins TRBV5-1 and TRBJ2-1; 10 bases fit TRBD2. The CDR3 has 15 residues. V dropped 3 bases and J dropped 5; count of bases not matched to a gene: 5. CDR1 and CDR2 (germline): SGHRS, YFSETQ. The CDR3 here is CASSYSGRPDNEQFF. The CDR3 nucleotides are TGCGCCAGCAGCTATAGCGGGAGGCCTGACAATGAGCAGTTCTTC.

This clone was seen a handful of times. This chain uses TRBV30 with TRBJ2-5; 7 bases line up with TRBD1. The CDR3 is made up of 13 amino acids. Germline assignment: CDR1 GTSNPN and CDR2 SVGIG (reference sequence). Losses at the gene ends were 4 bases for V and 5 bases for J; bases not matched to a gene: 7. The chain's CDR3 is CAWMVGGWETQYF. DNA of the CDR3: TGTGCCTGGATGGTAGGGGGCTGGGAGACCCAGTACTTC.